Each of the 28 T cell receptor beta chains below was sequenced from the same sample in a study of regulatory T cells in long-lasting Graves disease. Library construction for TCR beta used iRepertoire HTBI primers and Arm-PCR of CDR3 regions. TCRdb reanalysed the multiplex PCR reads using MiXCR and keeps one entry per CDR3 protein. The sample has roughly 500,000 distinct CDR3 sequences, approximately 13% seen once. The sample's time point: newly diagnosed GD, antithyroid drugs for less than 3 months. RNA extracted from PBMCs served as the sequencing template. The same data also contributed to another study, on T cells in Graves' hyperthyroidism and ophthalmopathy.

The sequencing here drew on peripheral blood mononuclear cells (PBMCs), taken at new diagnosis, from a patient treated with antithyroid drugs. These TCRs come from a man aged 25 to 40 with Graves disease.

In this sample, this clonotype turned up a few times. The chain has TRBV3-1 and TRBJ1-1; 9 bases are shared with TRBD1. Losses at the gene ends were 2 bases for V and 11 bases for J; bases not matched to a gene: 18. Per germline, CDR1 LGHDT and CDR2 YNNKEL (reference sequence). The CDR3 has 17 amino acids. The CDR3 coding sequence is TGTGCCAGCAGCCAATACACACCGGGACAGGGCCCTTTCGACGCTTTCTTT. As protein: CASSQYTPGQGPFDAFF.

The sample holds many counts of this clonotype. V and J are TRBV2 and TRBJ2-5; D ambiguous. This CDR3 comprises 9 residues. V lost 7 bases, J lost 3 bases, and 0 bases lay in between. Germline V CDR1 and CDR2: SNHLY, FYNNEI. This CDR3 reads CASKETQYF. The CDR3 DNA sequence: TGTGCCAGCAAAGAGACCCAGTACTTC.

This clonotype appeared many times. CDR3 DNA sequence: TGCGCCAGCAGCTTGGGGAACCTAAATCAGCCCCAGCATTTT. The encoded protein is CASSLGNLNQPQHF. The chain uses TRBV5-1 and TRBJ1-5; D call uncertain. The CDR3 consists of 14 residues. CDR1 is SGHRS and CDR2 is YFSETQ in the germline V gene. The V end was cut by 0 bases, the J end by 4 bases, with 8 bases between. Filled out from reference TRBV5-1 and TRBJ1-5, the complete variable domain reads KAGVTQTPRYLIKTRGQQVTLSCSPISGHRSVSWYQQTPGQGLQFLFEYFSETQRNKGNFPGRFSGRQFSNSRSEMNVSTLELGDSALYLCASSLGNLNQPQHFGDGTRLSIL.

This clonotype was picked up many times. The CDR3 sequence is CASRSVRVNIQYF. The CDR3 coding sequence is TGTGCCAGCAGGTCCGTCAGGGTGAACATTCAGTACTTC. This chain uses TRBV11-2 with TRBJ2-4; a weak D match, TRBD1 (5 bases). Trimming took 6 bases from V and 7 from J, leaving 13 bases between them. CDR1 SGHAT and CDR2 FQNNGV come from the germline V gene. This CDR3 comprises 13 residues. Using reference TRBV11-2 and TRBJ2-4 for the parts outside the CDR3, the full variable domain is EAGVAQSPRYKIIEKRQSVAFWCNPISGHATLYWYQQILGQGPKLLIQFQNNGVVDDSQLPKDRFSAERLKGVDSTLKIQPAKLEDSAVYLCASRSVRVNIQYFGAGTRLSVL.

This clonotype was counted a few times. This sequence may be a read error, since a much larger clone differs from it by one base. The J gene is TRBJ2-7, the V gene TRBV12-3 or TRBV12-4; D gene ambiguous. V gave up 8 bases and J gave up 2 bases, with 16 bases separating them. The CDR3 is made up of 14 amino acids. CDR3 in DNA: TGTGCCAGCGGCAATGACGGAAACCCCTACGAGCAGTACTTC. Translating gives CASGNDGNPYEQYF.

The CDR3 region has the DNA TGTGCCAGCAGGCCTGAAACCGGGACTAGCGGGAGGACATCCTACGAGCAGTACTTC. Protein sequence: CASRPETGTSGRTSYEQYF. The chain employs TRBV28 and TRBJ2-7, with 15 bases fitting TRBD2. The CDR3 has 19 amino acids. CDR1 is MDHEN and CDR2 is SYDVKM in the germline V gene. Trimming removed 6 bases from V and 1 base from J; junction bases left unmatched: 13. The full variable domain, with the rest looked up from reference TRBV28 and TRBJ2-7, is DVKVTQSSRYLVKRTGEKVFLECVQDMDHENMFWYRQDPGLGLRLIYFSYDVKMKEKGDIPEGYSVSREKKERFSLILESASTNQTSMYLCASRPETGTSGRTSYEQYFGPGTRLTVT.

The chain recombines TRBV7-8 with TRBJ1-1, with 7 positions matching TRBD1. V lost 4 bases to trimming and J lost 1 base; unmatched junction nucleotides: 6. The CDR3 runs to 15 residues. The germline gives CDR1 SGHVS, CDR2 FQNEAQ. In DNA, the CDR3 is TGTGCCAGCAGCTCCGAAGCAGGGGGGAACACTGAAGCTTTCTTT. The encoded protein is CASSSEAGGNTEAFF.

This clonotype was observed a handful of times. The V gene is TRBV5-1, the J gene TRBJ2-5, with D tentatively TRBD2 (5 bases). Trimming took off 5 bases at V and 5 bases at J, with 19 bases between the two ends. Germline assignment: CDR1 SGHRS and CDR2 YFSETQ. CDR3 length equals 15 residues. The CDR3: CASSSQEAAGETQYF. CDR3 nucleotides: TGCGCCAGCAGTTCGCAGGAGGCAGCCGGGGAGACCCAGTACTTC.

This sequence joins TRBV5-6 and TRBJ2-7; weak D call: TRBD1 (5 bases). There are 15 residues in the CDR3. The germline gives CDR1 SGHDT, CDR2 YYEEEE. Trimming removed 0 bases at V and 3 bases at J, with 13 bases between. The CDR3 DNA sequence: TGTGCCAGCAGCTTGGAGGACACCAGGTACTACGAGCAGTACTTC. Its protein product is CASSLEDTRYYEQYF.

This clonotype was recorded many times. The chain uses TRBV5-1 and TRBJ2-1, with D uncertain. V lost 3 bases, J lost 11 bases, and 12 bases lay in between. The CDR3 has 12 residues. Germline lookup yields CDR1 SGHRS and CDR2 YFSETQ. The CDR3 DNA is TGCGCCAGCAGCTGGTCTGGGGTGCAGCAGTTCTTC. This codes for CASSWSGVQQFF.

This chain links TRBV10-3 with TRBJ1-3, with D unresolved. The CDR3 extends over 13 amino acids. CDR1 and CDR2 from the germline V gene are ENHRY and SYGVKD. V was clipped by 6 bases and J by 0 bases, with 6 bases between them. CDR3: CAIREVSGNTIYF. In nucleotides, the CDR3 is TGTGCCATCAGAGAGGTCTCTGGAAACACCATATATTTT.

This clonotype was picked up a small number of times. The chain uses TRBV15 and TRBJ2-1, with D possibly being TRBD2 (6 bases). Germline V lookup: CDR1 LNHNV, CDR2 YYDKDF (reference sequence). Trimming took 0 bases from V and 3 from J, leaving 9 bases between them. This CDR3 has 15 residues. The CDR3: CATSRDDGGYNEQFF. The CDR3 region has the DNA TGTGCCACCAGCAGAGATGACGGGGGCTACAATGAGCAGTTCTTC. Full variable domain (outside the CDR3, taken from reference TRBV15 and TRBJ2-1): DAMVIQNPRYQVTQFGKPVTLSCSQTLNHNVMYWYQQKSSQAPKLLFHYYDKDFNNEADTPDNFQSRRPNTSFCFLDIRSPGLGDTAMYLCATSRDDGGYNEQFFGPGTRLTVL.

This clonotype has a count of ten or more. The CDR3 DNA reads TGTGCCAGCAGCTTCCGGGACCCCACGACCGAAGCTTTCTTT. Translation: CASSFRDPTTEAFF. The chain couples TRBV11-2 to TRBJ1-1; tentative D call: TRBD1 (5 bases). The CDR3 is 14 amino acids. V was shortened by 3 bases and J by 8 bases, with 16 bases between the two germline ends. CDR1 is SGHAT, CDR2 FQNNGV, per germline.

This clonotype was found many times. The chain joins TRBV27 to TRBJ2-7, with D possibly being TRBD1 (5 bases). The V gene's germline CDR1 is MNHEY and CDR2 SMNVEV (reference sequence). The CDR3 has 14 amino acids. Trimming took off 6 bases at V and 0 bases at J, with 12 bases between the two ends. CDR3 loop: CASSRGHSSYEQYF. In DNA, the CDR3 is TGTGCCAGCAGCCGCGGACATAGCTCCTACGAGCAGTACTTC.

This clonotype appeared many times. The chain employs TRBV20-1 and TRBJ2-7; D gene uncertain. Trimming took off 8 bases at V and 7 bases at J, with 15 bases between the two ends. Germline V gene sequence: CDR1 DFQATT, CDR2 SNEGSKA (reference sequence). This CDR3 is built from 11 residues. The CDR3 is CSFAVELEQYF. Written as DNA, the CDR3 is TGCAGTTTTGCAGTGGAGCTGGAGCAGTACTTC.

The chain joins TRBV12-3 or TRBV12-4 to TRBJ1-5; tentative D call: TRBD1 (5 bases). Trimming shortened V by 5 bases and J by 11 bases, and 13 bases separated the two germline ends. The CDR3 contains 12 residues. CDR3 in amino acids: CASSQGPGSQHF. The CDR3 region has the DNA TGTGCCAGCAGTCAGGGACCGGGGTCCCAGCATTTT.

This clonotype was observed a few times. The gene calls are TRBV6-2 or TRBV6-3 and TRBJ2-1, with TRBD1 matching 8 bases. J was trimmed by 0 bases and V by 6 bases; bases with no gene match: 7. Per the germline V gene, CDR1 is MNHEY and CDR2 is SVGEGT. This CDR3 comprises 16 residues. The CDR3 region has the DNA TGTGCCAGCAGCTGGGACAGGACAAGCTCCTACAATGAGCAGTTCTTC. Translated, it gives CASSWDRTSSYNEQFF.

In regard to this clonotype: A far larger clone is a single base away, which makes a read error likely. The CDR3 does not close with the conserved phenylalanine or tryptophan, likely indicating a read error. The gene calls are TRBV7-2 and TRBJ2-1; D possibly corresponds to TRBD2 (5 bases). The germline CDR1 and CDR2 sequences are SGHTA and FQGNSA. The CDR3 loop spans 13 amino acids. DNA of the CDR3: TGCGCCAGCAGCTTGGGCACTAGCAATGAGCAGTTCCTC. The encoded protein is CASSLGTSNEQFL.

As concerns this clonotype: Given a much more abundant clone one base away, this may be a read error. This chain connects TRBV7-9 to TRBJ2-1; 8 nucleotides match TRBD2. Germline CDR1 SEHNR, CDR2 FQNEAQ (reference sequence). After removal of 6 bases from V and 3 bases from J, the junction contained 10 bases not matched to a gene. CDR3 length: 16 amino acids. The CDR3, as DNA: TGTGCCAGCAGGCCGGGGGGGGAACAGGGCTACAATGAGCAGTTCTTC. This translates into CASRPGGEQGYNEQFF.

This clonotype was picked up many times. This chain connects TRBV20-1 to TRBJ2-1; 10 bases line up with TRBD2. CDR1 is DFQATT, CDR2 SNEGSKA, per germline (reference sequence). The CDR3 sequence is 17 residues long. V lost 1 base, J lost 5 bases, and 11 bases stayed unmatched. Here the CDR3 reads CSARGLRGLAENNEQFF. CDR3 nucleotide sequence: TGCAGTGCTAGAGGACTACGAGGACTAGCGGAAAACAATGAGCAGTTCTTC.

V usage is TRBV5-1 and J usage is TRBJ2-4, with TRBD2 matching over 9 bases. J gave up 14 bases and V 0 bases, and 15 bases lay outside the gene matches. Germline-derived CDR1 and CDR2 are SGHRS and YFSETQ. The CDR3 totals 16 residues. The CDR3 reads CASSLVAQAAAGGKYF. The CDR3 nucleotides read TGCGCCAGCAGCTTGGTAGCCCAGGCGGCGGCGGGGGGGAAGTACTTC.

This clonotype was observed at least ten times. The V gene is TRBV6-1, the J gene TRBJ2-5; TRBD1 might be the D (5 bases). This CDR3 spans 15 amino acids. Germline V CDR1 and CDR2: MNHNS, SASEGT. Trimming took off 6 bases at V and 3 bases at J, with 17 bases between the two ends. The CDR3 coding sequence is TGTGCCAGCAGCACCCTGGGGCACCGTAAAGAGACCCAGTACTTC. Residues: CASSTLGHRKETQYF.

As for this clonotype: A far larger clone is one nucleotide away, so this likely arose from a read error. V usage is TRBV2 and J usage is TRBJ2-1; TRBD1 is a possible D gene (5 bases). The J call may be in error: the DNA end matches TRBJ2-5 better. The CDR3 is made up of 14 amino acids. The germline V gene encodes CDR1 SNHLY and CDR2 FYNNEI. The CDR3, as DNA: TGTGCGTCAGGGTCAGGGATAAGAGCGGAGACCCAGTACTTC. Amino acid sequence: CASGSGIRAETQYF.

This clonotype has a handful of counts. This rearrangement joins TRBV29-1 to TRBJ1-1; maybe TRBD1 (5 bases). Germline V gene data show CDR1 as SQVTM and CDR2 as ANQGSEA. V was pared by 6 bases and J by 0 bases, with 11 bases between. This CDR3 is built from 13 residues. The CDR3 DNA sequence: TGCAGCGTCCAGGGAACGATGAACACTGAAGCTTTCTTT. It yields the protein CSVQGTMNTEAFF.

Many counts were recorded for this clonotype. The rearrangement links TRBV2 to TRBJ1-2; no clear D gene. The CDR3 is made up of 13 amino acids. Trimming pared 7 bases from V and 3 bases from J, leaving 12 bases between. Germline loops: CDR1 SNHLY, CDR2 FYNNEI. The CDR3 bases are TGTGCCAGCATACTTGGCTCAGACTATGGCTACACCTTC. Protein sequence: CASILGSDYGYTF. The full variable domain, completed using reference TRBV2 and TRBJ1-2, is EPEVTQTPSHQVTQMGQEVILRCVPISNHLYFYWYRQILGQKVEFLVSFYNNEISEKSEIFDDQFSVERPDGSNFTLKIRSTKLEDSAMYFCASILGSDYGYTFGSGTRLTVV.

This clonotype has at least ten counts. The chain recombines TRBV18 with TRBJ1-6; D is ambiguous. The V gene lost 3 bases and the J gene lost 10 bases, with 10 bases spanning the gap. This CDR3 is built from 13 residues. CDR1 is KGHSH and CDR2 is LQKENI in the germline V gene. The chain's CDR3 is CASSPEKGSPLHF. The CDR3 coding sequence is TGTGCCAGCTCACCTGAGAAGGGATCACCCCTCCACTTT.

This clonotype has a handful of counts. In DNA, the CDR3 is TGCGCCAGCAGTGGAGCTAGCGGGAGCGGGGACAATGAGCAGTTCTTC. Translated, it gives CASSGASGSGDNEQFF. The chain recombines TRBV10-1 with TRBJ2-1; 10 bases line up with TRBD2. The V segment lost 4 bases and the J segment 5 bases; nucleotides outside the gene matches: 8. This CDR3 has 16 amino acids. The germline gives CDR1 WNHNN, CDR2 SYGVQD (reference sequence).

This clonotype has ten or more counts. This sequence joins TRBV30 and TRBJ1-5; D might be TRBD1 (5 bases). Trimming stripped 1 base from V and 1 base from J, with 8 bases between. Per germline, CDR1 GTSNPN and CDR2 SVGIG (reference sequence). This CDR3 is 14 amino acids long. This chain's CDR3 is CAWSGRVSNQPQHF. Written as DNA, the CDR3 is TGTGCCTGGAGTGGCAGGGTAAGCAATCAGCCCCAGCATTTT.